Below are 15 T cell receptor beta chains sequenced from a single sample in a study of early T cells in non-severe SARS-CoV-2 infection. TCRdb independently ran MiXCR on the 5' RACE reads; one entry per CDR3 protein. This sample has 85,000 to 100,000 distinct CDR3 sequences; approximately 13% occur once, and the top ten carry over 2%. Material for sequencing was whole blood. The receptors come from an adult who was a healthcare worker with PCR-confirmed SARS-CoV-2 infection or an uninfected control (not recorded which).

This clonotype was observed many times. The chain uses TRBV7-3 and TRBJ2-2, with D tentatively TRBD1 (6 bases). V lost 5 bases, J lost 2 bases, and 9 bases lay in between. The germline V gene has CDR1 SGHTA and CDR2 FQGTGA. The CDR3 length is 14 residues. The CDR3 protein is CASSGGSNTGELFF. CDR3 nucleotides: TGTGCCAGCAGCGGGGGCTCCAACACCGGGGAGCTGTTTTTT.

V usage is TRBV5-1 and J usage is TRBJ1-1, with TRBD1 identical over 7 bases. J was trimmed by 1 base and V by 2 bases; bases with no gene match: 2. Per the germline V gene, CDR1 is SGHRS and CDR2 is YFSETQ. This CDR3 comprises 14 residues. In DNA, the CDR3 is TGCGCCAGCAGCTTAACAGGGGCGAACACTGAAGCTTTCTTT. As protein: CASSLTGANTEAFF.

This clonotype was detected ten times or more. The chain uses TRBV12-5 and TRBJ2-1, with 12 bases that match TRBD2. V shed 1 base, J shed 4 bases, and the junction held 5 bases outside the gene matches. The germline V gene has CDR1 LGHNT and CDR2 FRNRAP. The CDR3 is 17 amino acids. CDR3 nucleotide sequence: TGTGCTAGTGGTTTGGCCCCACTAGCGGGGGGTTACAATGAGCAGTTCTTC. Translated, it gives CASGLAPLAGGYNEQFF.

There are a few counts of this clonotype. The chain combines TRBV23-1 with TRBJ2-3; D unresolved. Being an ORF, TRBV23-1 has a function that is uncertain. This CDR3 has 17 amino acids. V was trimmed by 7 bases and J by 6 bases, leaving 26 bases between them. Here the CDR3 reads CASIQLPSTKEWDTQYF. CDR3 in DNA: TGCGCCAGCATCCAGCTGCCCTCTACAAAGGAGTGGGATACGCAGTATTTT.

In this sample, this clonotype turned up many times. V and J are TRBV28 and TRBJ1-4; D gene uncertain. V gave up 4 bases and J gave up 7 bases, with 13 bases separating them. Per the germline V gene, CDR1 is MDHEN and CDR2 is SYDVKM. This CDR3 is 14 amino acids long. The CDR3 protein is CASSSPSRAEKLFF. CDR3 DNA sequence: TGTGCCAGCAGTTCCCCTTCGCGTGCTGAAAAACTGTTTTTT. The complete variable domain, with remaining parts taken from reference TRBV28 and TRBJ1-4, reads DVKVTQSSRYLVKRTGEKVFLECVQDMDHENMFWYRQDPGLGLRLIYFSYDVKMKEKGDIPEGYSVSREKKERFSLILESASTNQTSMYLCASSSPSRAEKLFFGSGTQLSVL.

The V call is TRBV19, the J call TRBJ2-2; 8 bases match TRBD2. Germline trimming cut 7 bases from V and 6 bases from J; bases unmatched to any gene: 10. Germline V gives CDR1 LNHDA, CDR2 SQIVND (reference sequence). The CDR3 has 15 amino acids. CDR3 DNA: TGTGCCAGTATTACTGGGACTAGTGGGTCCGGGGAGCTGTTTTTT. Its protein product is CASITGTSGSGELFF.

The rearrangement links TRBV11-3 to TRBJ2-2; maybe TRBD2 (6 bases). Germline values: CDR1 SGHNT, CDR2 YENEEA. The CDR3 is made up of 14 amino acids. The V end was cut by 5 bases, the J end by 0 bases, with 7 bases between. Here the CDR3 DNA reads TGTGCCAGCAGCCGGGACTCGAACACCGGGGAGCTGTTTTTT. Encoded protein: CASSRDSNTGELFF.

This clonotype occurred a few times. V is TRBV29-1 and J is TRBJ1-2; 7 bases align to TRBD1. Germline V CDR1 and CDR2: SQVTM, ANQGSEA. There are 14 residues in the CDR3. V dropped 6 bases and J dropped 2; count of bases not matched to a gene: 9. CDR3 nucleotides: TGCAGCGTCGTGGAGGAACAGGGGAACTATGGCTACACCTTC. Translation gives CSVVEEQGNYGYTF. The variable domain in full, completed from reference TRBV29-1 and TRBJ1-2, reads SAVISQKPSRDICQRGTSLTIQCQVDSQVTMMFWYRQQPGQSLTLIATANQGSEATYESGFVIDKFPISRPNLTFSTLTVSNMSPEDSSIYLCSVVEEQGNYGYTFGSGTRLTVV.

Of note for this clonotype: A much more abundant neighbour one base away suggests this may be a read error. The V gene is TRBV18, the J gene TRBJ1-6, with D unresolved. Germline CDR1 and CDR2: KGHSH and LQKENI. The CDR3 consists of 15 residues. CDR3 loop: CASSPMSSCNSPLHF. The CDR3 DNA is TGTGCCAGCTCACCAATGAGCTCCTGTAATTCACCCCTCCACTTT.

This chain's CDR3 is CASSLGTHYGYTF. CDR3 DNA: TGTGCCAGCAGTTTGGGGACACACTATGGCTACACCTTC. This chain connects TRBV27 to TRBJ1-2; D is perhaps TRBD1 (6 bases). CDR1 and CDR2 (germline): MNHEY, SMNVEV (reference sequence). V lost 3 bases and J 3 bases, leaving 8 bases between the germline ends. The CDR3 is 13 residues long.

The chain uses TRBV29-1 and TRBJ1-4; perhaps TRBD1 as D (6 bases). The ends were cut back, 7 bases at V and 4 bases at J, with 13 bases in the middle. Per the germline V gene, CDR1 is SQVTM and CDR2 is ANQGSEA. The CDR3 runs 13 residues. CDR3 in amino acids: CSASDRFNEKLFF. The CDR3 nucleotides are TGCAGCGCTTCCGACAGGTTTAATGAAAAACTGTTTTTT.

This clonotype was seen repeatedly, ten times or more. The chain carries TRBV20-1 and TRBJ1-5, with D uncertain. This CDR3 region has 13 residues. V was clipped by 5 bases and J by 0 bases, with 8 bases between them. In germline, CDR1 is DFQATT, CDR2 SNEGSKA (reference sequence). The CDR3 DNA follows: TGCAGTGCTCTCAAGGATAGCAATCAGCCCCAGCATTTT. It specifies CSALKDSNQPQHF.

This clonotype appeared a few times. The chain carries TRBV28 and TRBJ2-2; perhaps TRBD1 as D (6 bases). The length of the CDR3 is 16 residues. Per germline, CDR1 MDHEN and CDR2 SYDVKM. The V end lost 7 bases, the J end lost 2 bases, and 17 bases lay between the germline ends. CDR3 sequence: CASTETGTLNTGELFF. In DNA, the CDR3 is TGTGCCAGCACCGAGACCGGGACACTCAACACCGGGGAGCTGTTTTTT.

The chain is built from TRBV4-2 and TRBJ2-2; D remains unclear. The CDR3 runs to 17 residues. V shed 0 bases and J shed 4 bases, with 15 bases lying between them. Germline V lookup: CDR1 LGHNA, CDR2 YNFKEQ. DNA for the CDR3: TGTGCCAGCAGCCAAGAAGGTTTGACCGCTAGCACCGGGGAGCTGTTTTTT. Amino acid sequence: CASSQEGLTASTGELFF.

The chain carries TRBV10-3 and TRBJ1-5; D is uncertain. This CDR3 region has 13 residues. V was shortened by 2 bases and J by 5 bases, with 7 bases between the two germline ends. The germline V gene has CDR1 ENHRY and CDR2 SYGVKD. CDR3 protein: CAISETGDQPQHF. DNA for the CDR3: TGTGCCATCAGTGAGACGGGTGATCAGCCCCAGCATTTT.